This T cell receptor (beta chain) originates from a study of shared clonotypes between healthy human individuals. In the case of this clone: The antigen is not known.

Study conclusions and caveats: Clonotypes shared by all four sorted-subset donors had higher generation probabilities than non-shared clonotypes. With few donors, the genetic and exposure-history diversity represented was limited.

Study donors comprised healthy, HIV-negative adults devoid of recent acute infection or vaccination. The repertoire was sequenced with immunoSEQ multiplex PCR; TCRdb's copy has only in-frame clones and lacks some. The data show 1.5 million to 1.9 million clones, with nearly 99% seen just once and roughly 0.45% held by the top ten. The clonotype comes from a man aged 30 to 45 in good health. The material sequenced was naive CD4+ T cells sorted from blood. As for subset: CD45RA+ positively selected.

CDR3: CASSQPSLLDGELFF. Written as DNA, the CDR3 is TGTGCCAGCAGCCAACCCTCGTTGCTAGACGGGGAGCTGTTTTTT. The chain uses TRBV4-2 and TRBJ2-2; D call uncertain. Deletions cut 2 bases from V and 7 bases from J, with 14 bases between. Per the germline V gene, CDR1 is LGHNA and CDR2 is YNFKEQ. The CDR3 runs 15 residues.